This T cell receptor (beta chain) emerged from a study of blood T cell repertoires in COVID-19. Study overall: Spain, Italy and the United States supplied samples that represented acute and convalescent COVID-19. Sources were T cells, B-cell-depleted T cells, or PBMCs; the material itself was cDNA or gDNA.

The CDR3 covers 16 residues. Per germline, CDR1 MNHEY and CDR2 SVGAGI. Trimming cost V 2 bases and J 2 bases, with 14 bases left between them. Original methodology: Estimation of nucleated cell counts relied on the amplification of reference gene primers. The protocol was immunoSEQ multiplex PCR, while the TCRdb copy is restricted to in-frame clones and leaves out a portion. V and J calls and clone size are copied from that table; D and trimming were computed from the DNA. The sample has 150,000 or so clones, 60% to 85% seen once. The chain uses TRBV6-5 and TRBJ2-3; D may be TRBD2 (6 bases). Sequenced sample: peripheral blood. The receptor comes from a man aged 80 or over with acute or convalescent COVID-19. In DNA, the CDR3 is TGTGCCAGCAGTTACCTCGGTAGCGGCAACACAGATACGCAGTATTTT. This translates into CASSYLGSGNTDTQYF.